The entry that follows covers one T cell receptor (beta chain) sequence. Its antigen is as yet unknown. Measured with immunoSEQ multiplex PCR; TCRdb has only the in-frame clones, and not every one. The sample contains about 24,000 clones, 55% to 75% of which appear only once. Regarding treatment: treatment-naive control, cytoreductive nephrectomy. Treatment-naive patients without radiation supplied the control tumors at nephrectomy. This CDR3 contains 14 residues. V was clipped by 2 bases and J by 0 bases, with 6 bases between them. Germline V gene sequence: CDR1 MNHNS, CDR2 SASEGT. The source of the sample is a study of radiation and T cells in renal cell carcinoma. The study's findings and limits: In nephrectomy-only tumors, top 100 clonotypes averaged approximately 43%, versus 54% irradiated. Dominant CDR3 motifs occupied more repertoire in irradiated than control tumors.

The material was tumor tissue, obtained from a patient whose treatment was nephrectomy without radiotherapy. The V call is TRBV6-1, the J call TRBJ2-3, with a tentative D call TRBD2 (5 bases). The source of this sequence is a man between 35 and 55 years old with renal cell carcinoma. CDR3: CASSEWESTDTQYF. The CDR3 DNA reads as TGTGCCAGCAGTGAATGGGAGAGCACAGATACGCAGTATTTT.